The 30 T cell receptor beta chains listed next were all sequenced from one sample in a study of OX40 agonist ivuxolimab in advanced cancers. Profiled with immunoSEQ multiplex PCR; TCRdb holds only in-frame clones, not every one. The table includes 50,000 to 65,000 clones, 75% to 90% detected once. Sequencing used CD4+ or CD8+ T cells sorted from blood, obtained in a trial of the OX40 agonist ivuxolimab. The receptors stem from an adult with an advanced solid tumor such as melanoma, head and neck, liver or kidney cancer.

This chain joins TRBV5-1 and TRBJ2-7; 8 positions match TRBD1. The V segment lost 4 bases and the J segment 2 bases; nucleotides outside the gene matches: 5. The CDR3 is 14 amino acids. The germline V gene encodes CDR1 SGHRS and CDR2 YFSETQ. The DNA for the CDR3 is TGCGCCAGCAGCCCCGGACAGGGAGCCTACGAGCAGTACTTC. It encodes CASSPGQGAYEQYF.

V is TRBV2 and J is TRBJ2-2, with D perhaps TRBD1 (6 bases). V was shortened by 3 bases and J by 4 bases, with 9 bases between the two germline ends. Germline V gene data show CDR1 as SNHLY and CDR2 as FYNNEI. The CDR3 loop spans 14 amino acids. As DNA, the CDR3 is TGTGCCAGCAGTGAGGGGACATTCACCGGGGAGCTGTTTTTT. This codes for CASSEGTFTGELFF.

This clone occurred a few times. This rearrangement joins TRBV19 to TRBJ2-7; weak D call: TRBD1 (7 bases). Germline CDR1 LNHDA, CDR2 SQIVND (reference sequence). V gave up 4 bases and J gave up 3 bases, with 16 bases separating them. The CDR3 runs to 15 residues. The CDR3 region is CASSTSGTAGYEQYF. The CDR3 DNA reads as TGTGCCAGTAGTACCTCCGGGACAGCGGGCTACGAGCAGTACTTC.

V is TRBV30 and J is TRBJ1-3; D gene uncertain. Per the germline V gene, CDR1 is GTSNPN and CDR2 is SVGIG (reference sequence). Trimming cost V 0 bases and J 0 bases, with 3 bases left between them. The CDR3 extends over 13 amino acids. The CDR3 DNA follows: TGTGCCTGGAGTGTAATCTCTGGAAACACCATATATTTT. Translating it yields CAWSVISGNTIYF.

CDR3 region: CASSVGVGLGQPQHF. The CDR3 DNA reads TGTGCCAGCAGCGTAGGAGTAGGGCTAGGTCAGCCCCAGCATTTT. The V call is TRBV9, the J call TRBJ1-5; no firm D call. The CDR3 has 15 residues. V dropped 0 bases and J dropped 6 bases, with 13 bases sitting between them. Germline-derived CDR1 and CDR2 are SGDLS and YYNGEE. Full variable domain (remainder filled in from reference TRBV9 and TRBJ1-5): DSGVTQTPKHLITATGQRVTLRCSPRSGDLSVYWYQQSLDQGLQFLIQYYNGEERAKGNILERFSAQQFPDLHSELNLSSLELGDSALYFCASSVGVGLGQPQHFGDGTRLSIL.

The chain recombines TRBV23-1 with TRBJ1-6; the D is unclear. TRBV23-1 is designated an ORF whose function remains uncertain. The CDR3 contains 13 residues. The V and J ends lost 6 bases and 7 bases respectively, with 10 bases between them. The CDR3 sequence is CASRGQTNSPLHF. The CDR3, as DNA: TGCGCCAGCAGAGGTCAGACCAATTCACCCCTCCACTTT.

This clone came up once. The V gene is TRBV5-4, the J gene TRBJ1-2; D is uncertain. Germline CDR1 reads SGHNT; CDR2 reads YYREEE (reference sequence). Deletions cut 3 bases from V and 4 bases from J, with 10 bases between. This CDR3 spans 13 amino acids. The chain's CDR3 is CASSSAGGYGYTF. CDR3 bases: TGTGCCAGCAGCTCGGCAGGCGGCTATGGCTACACCTTC.

This sequence joins TRBV27 and TRBJ2-5, with 8 bases fitting TRBD1. The CDR3 covers 13 residues. Germline V lookup: CDR1 MNHEY, CDR2 SMNVEV (reference sequence). The ends lost 4 bases at V and 5 bases at J; junction bases unmatched: 3. As DNA, the CDR3 is TGTGCCAGCAGTTCAGGGGGCGGGGAGACCCAGTACTTC. Its translation: CASSSGGGETQYF.

The chain carries TRBV5-1 and TRBJ2-7; a weak D match, TRBD2 (5 bases). V gave up 4 bases and J gave up 5 bases, with 10 bases separating them. This CDR3 contains 12 residues. Germline CDR1 is SGHRS and CDR2 is YFSETQ. CDR3: CASSAVGDEQYF. CDR3 coding DNA: TGCGCCAGCAGCGCAGTCGGGGACGAGCAGTACTTC.

The table lists this clone with a few counts. The V and J genes are TRBV7-3 and TRBJ1-6; unclear D gene. Germline V gene lookup returns CDR1 SGHTA and CDR2 FQGTGA. The V end lost 2 bases, the J end lost 9 bases, and 8 bases lay between the germline ends. The CDR3 runs 13 residues. CDR3 sequence reads: CASSLEGFSPLHF. DNA of the CDR3: TGTGCCAGCAGCTTAGAAGGGTTTTCACCCCTCCACTTT.

The chain recombines TRBV19 with TRBJ2-7, with 9 bases identical to TRBD2. V shed 2 bases, J shed 7 bases, and the junction held 9 bases outside the gene matches. This CDR3 contains 15 residues. CDR1 LNHDA and CDR2 SQIVND come from the germline V gene (reference sequence). This chain's CDR3 is CASSIISSGRMEQYF. The CDR3 region has the DNA TGTGCCAGTAGTATAATTTCAAGCGGGAGGATGGAGCAGTACTTC.

V and J are TRBV6-1 and TRBJ2-3, with TRBD2 matching 11 bases. This CDR3 spans 17 amino acids. The germline gives CDR1 MNHNS, CDR2 SASEGT. Trimming cost V 0 bases and J 4 bases; bases outside gene matches: 6. The CDR3 bases are TGTGCCAGCAGTGAAGCGGTGGGACTAGCGGTGGCAGATACGCAGTATTTT. Translating it yields CASSEAVGLAVADTQYF.

The chain couples TRBV4-2 to TRBJ1-5; 9 bases align to TRBD1. This CDR3 has 17 residues. Germline V gene sequence: CDR1 LGHNA, CDR2 YNFKEQ. J was trimmed by 7 bases and V by 0 bases; bases with no gene match: 10. The DNA of the CDR3 is TGTGCCAGCAGCCAAGATGCCGGGGACAGGGTGAGGCAGCCCCAGCATTTT. The encoded protein is CASSQDAGDRVRQPQHF.

This chain joins TRBV10-3 and TRBJ2-5, with D possibly TRBD1 on 5 matching bases. The CDR3 totals 14 residues. Looked up from germline, CDR1 is ENHRY and CDR2 is SYGVKD. V was pared by 2 bases and J by 2 bases, with 9 bases between. The CDR3 here is CAISEGHPQETQYF. CDR3 DNA: TGTGCCATCAGTGAGGGACATCCTCAAGAGACCCAGTACTTC.

This clone was seen more than once but under ten times. V is TRBV11-3 and J is TRBJ2-2; tentatively, D is TRBD2 (6 bases). CDR1 and CDR2 (germline): SGHNT, YENEEA. The CDR3 runs 14 residues. V was trimmed by 10 bases and J by 2 bases, leaving 14 bases between them. CDR3: CATRGGVNTGELFF. For the CDR3, the DNA is TGTGCCACCCGGGGCGGGGTTAACACCGGGGAGCTGTTTTTT.

Only a few counts were recorded for this clone. Other DNA sequences in the sample encode the same CDR3. The chain carries TRBV9 and TRBJ2-7; possible D gene TRBD1, 6 bases. This CDR3 is built from 15 residues. Trimming removed 0 bases at V and 0 bases at J, with 10 bases between. Germline CDR1 SGDLS, CDR2 YYNGEE. The DNA for the CDR3 is TGTGCCAGCAGCGTAGTGGGGGACAACTCCTACGAGCAGTACTTC. Translated, it gives CASSVVGDNSYEQYF. Looking up the rest from reference TRBV9 and TRBJ2-7 gives the full variable domain: DSGVTQTPKHLITATGQRVTLRCSPRSGDLSVYWYQQSLDQGLQFLIQYYNGEERAKGNILERFSAQQFPDLHSELNLSSLELGDSALYFCASSVVGDNSYEQYFGPGTRLTVT.

J is TRBJ1-5 and V is TRBV4-1; 7 bases match TRBD1. V was clipped by 0 bases and J by 2 bases; unmatched bases: 10. Germline loops: CDR1 MGHRA, CDR2 YSYEKL. The CDR3 is 18 residues long. In DNA form, the CDR3 reads TGCGCCAGCAGCCAAGATCCCTGGGTAGGGGGCCGCAATCAGCCCCAGCATTTT. It translates to CASSQDPWVGGRNQPQHF.

This sequence joins TRBV6-6 and TRBJ2-1; D call uncertain. V lost 2 bases to trimming and J lost 7 bases, with 3 bases between them. The CDR3 loop spans 11 amino acids. Germline loops: CDR1 MNHNY, CDR2 SVGAGI (reference sequence). The CDR3 here is CASSYGNEQFF. CDR3 bases: TGTGCCAGCAGTTACGGGAATGAGCAGTTCTTC.

V and J are TRBV6-5 and TRBJ1-4; possibly TRBD1 for D (5 bases). CDR1 MNHEY and CDR2 SVGAGI come from the germline V gene. V dropped 2 bases and J dropped 6 bases, with 13 bases sitting between them. The CDR3 runs to 15 residues. The CDR3 nucleotides read TGTGCCAGCAGTTACGCCAGGGTAGGCCATGAAAAACTGTTTTTT. Its translation is CASSYARVGHEKLFF.

J is TRBJ2-1 and V is TRBV11-2; 9 bases are a match to TRBD2. The CDR3 consists of 16 residues. The germline gives CDR1 SGHAT, CDR2 FQNNGV. V shed 5 bases and J 6 bases; nucleotides not matched to a gene: 11. In DNA, the CDR3 is TGTGCCAGCAGCCTTTCCCGCGGGGGGGCTTTCAATGAGCAGTTCTTC. Residues: CASSLSRGGAFNEQFF.

The chain is built from TRBV5-1 and TRBJ2-3; D perhaps matches TRBD1 (5 bases). Trimming removed 0 bases at V and 1 base at J, with 12 bases between. CDR3 length: 16 amino acids. The germline V gene has CDR1 SGHRS and CDR2 YFSETQ. The CDR3 loop is CASSLAPQGGTDTQYF. The CDR3 DNA reads TGCGCCAGCAGCTTGGCACCGCAGGGTGGCACAGATACGCAGTATTTT.

DNA of the CDR3: TGTGCCAGCAGCCTACAGGTACCTAACACTGAAGCTTTCTTT. This gives the protein CASSLQVPNTEAFF. The V gene is TRBV27, the J gene TRBJ1-1; TRBD1 might be the D (5 bases). CDR3 size: 14 residues. CDR1 and CDR2 (germline): MNHEY, SMNVEV (reference sequence). The V end lost 6 bases, the J end lost 2 bases, and 13 bases lay between the germline ends.

The rearrangement joins TRBV5-1 to TRBJ1-2, with D possibly being TRBD1 (5 bases). The CDR3 has 14 residues. Between the trimmed V and J ends, which lost 0 bases and 5 bases, there was a span of 11 bases. Germline V lookup: CDR1 SGHRS, CDR2 YFSETQ. The CDR3 sequence: CASSLGPDRYGYTF. For the CDR3, the DNA is TGCGCCAGCAGCTTGGGACCCGACAGATATGGCTACACCTTC.

The V gene is TRBV5-1, the J gene TRBJ2-3, with 10 positions matching TRBD2. The germline CDR1 and CDR2 sequences are SGHRS and YFSETQ. CDR3 length: 15 amino acids. The V gene end was trimmed by 2 bases and the J gene end by 2 bases; junction bases not matched to a gene: 2. The CDR3 is CASSFLAGDTDTQYF. Written as DNA, the CDR3 is TGCGCCAGCAGCTTTCTAGCGGGGGACACAGATACGCAGTATTTT.

V gene TRBV30 combines with J gene TRBJ2-1, with D tentatively TRBD2 (5 bases). The length of the CDR3 is 13 residues. Germline CDR1 GTSNPN, CDR2 SVGIG (reference sequence). V was cut by 7 bases and J by 5 bases, with 15 bases left in between. The CDR3 sequence: CASGGLSDNEQFF. CDR3 nucleotide sequence: TGTGCCTCTGGAGGCCTAAGTGACAATGAGCAGTTCTTC.

This clone was seen only a few times. The J gene is TRBJ1-5, the V gene TRBV19, with 10 positions matching TRBD1. The CDR3 totals 13 residues. V shed 9 bases, J shed 4 bases, and the junction held 3 bases outside the gene matches. Germline values: CDR1 LNHDA, CDR2 SQIVND (reference sequence). CDR3 bases: TGTGCCAGCCGGACAGGGGGAAATCAGCCCCAGCATTTT. This sequence encodes CASRTGGNQPQHF.

The CDR3 loop is CASSPRLAGGYNEQFF. The CDR3 DNA reads TGTGCCAGCAGCCCTAGACTAGCGGGAGGTTACAATGAGCAGTTCTTC. This chain joins TRBV11-2 and TRBJ2-1; 13 nucleotides agree with TRBD2. J lost 4 bases, V lost 5 bases, and 5 bases had no gene match. This CDR3 comprises 16 residues. The germline gives CDR1 SGHAT, CDR2 FQNNGV.

This chain joins TRBV5-6 and TRBJ2-1, with a weak D call TRBD1 (6 bases). The V end lost 4 bases, the J end lost 10 bases, and 18 bases lay between the germline ends. CDR3 length: 14 residues. Germline V gives CDR1 SGHDT, CDR2 YYEEEE. CDR3 sequence (DNA): TGTGCCAGCAGCGTGGACAGCCGGCCGACAGAGCAGTTCTTC. Encoded protein: CASSVDSRPTEQFF.

CDR3 amino acids: CASSKELSNTEAFF. As DNA, the CDR3 is TGTGCCAGCAGCAAAGAGCTATCGAACACTGAAGCTTTCTTT. The J gene is TRBJ1-1, the V gene TRBV21-1. TRBV21-1 is classified as a pseudogene. The CDR3 runs 14 residues.

The chain has TRBV5-1 and TRBJ2-1; possible D gene TRBD1, 5 bases. Germline assignment: CDR1 SGHRS and CDR2 YFSETQ. CDR3 length: 16 residues. Trimming pared 1 base from V and 1 base from J, leaving 12 bases between. CDR3 sequence (DNA): TGCGCCAGCAGCTTGCAGGGTAGCATTTCCTACAATGAGCAGTTCTTC. This encodes CASSLQGSISYNEQFF. Using reference TRBV5-1 and TRBJ2-1 for the parts outside the CDR3, the full variable domain is KAGVTQTPRYLIKTRGQQVTLSCSPISGHRSVSWYQQTPGQGLQFLFEYFSETQRNKGNFPGRFSGRQFSNSRSEMNVSTLELGDSALYLCASSLQGSISYNEQFFGPGTRLTVL.